Each of the 12 T cell receptor beta chains below was sequenced from the same sample in a study of T cell responses to AZD1222 COVID-19 vaccine. The repertoire was sequenced with immunoSEQ multiplex PCR; TCRdb's copy has only in-frame clones and lacks some. The data show 70,000 to 95,000 clones, with roughly nine tenths seen just once and roughly 2.8% held by the top ten. This specimen was peripheral blood, taken on day 0 of MenACWY control vaccination. The origin of the receptors is an adult in good health.

This chain uses TRBV19 with TRBJ1-1; 7 bases are a match to TRBD1. The V segment lost 4 bases and the J segment 1 base; nucleotides outside the gene matches: 6. The germline CDR1 and CDR2 sequences are LNHDA and SQIVND (reference sequence). The CDR3 length is 15 residues. CDR3 loop: CASSTRQGPNTEAFF. The CDR3 nucleotides are TGTGCCAGTAGTACCCGACAGGGCCCGAACACTGAAGCTTTCTTT. Variable domain in full (rest from reference TRBV19 and TRBJ1-1): DGGITQSPKYLFRKEGQNVTLSCEQNLNHDAMYWYRQDPGQGLRLIYYSQIVNDFQKGDIAEGYSVSREKKESFPLTVTSAQKNPTAFYLCASSTRQGPNTEAFFGQGTRLTVV.

V gene TRBV4-1 combines with J gene TRBJ2-2; TRBD1 agrees at 9 bases. V shed 0 bases, J shed 3 bases, and the junction held 5 bases outside the gene matches. The germline V gene encodes CDR1 MGHRA and CDR2 YSYEKL. The CDR3 contains 17 residues. The CDR3 spells CASSQDTDRGYTGELFF. CDR3 sequence (DNA): TGCGCCAGCAGCCAAGATACGGACAGGGGATACACCGGGGAGCTGTTTTTT.

V is TRBV19 and J is TRBJ2-1; TRBD2 matches at 12 bases. Per germline, CDR1 LNHDA and CDR2 SQIVND (reference sequence). V gave up 2 bases and J gave up 8 bases; unmatched junction bases: 4. The length of the CDR3 is 15 residues. The CDR3 DNA reads as TGTGCCAGTAGTATACTAGCGGGGGGGCGGGATGAGCAGTTCTTC. Translated, it gives CASSILAGGRDEQFF.

The chain uses TRBV19 and TRBJ2-1, with D possibly matching TRBD2 (6 bases). The V gene's germline CDR1 is LNHDA and CDR2 SQIVND (reference sequence). This CDR3 is built from 15 residues. Trimming took 6 bases from V and 10 from J, leaving 22 bases between them. CDR3 region: CASRTRGGVGREQFF. In nucleotides, the CDR3 is TGTGCCAGTAGAACGCGGGGCGGGGTAGGAAGGGAGCAGTTCTTC.

This clone was counted a few times. V usage is TRBV5-4 and J usage is TRBJ1-1; possibly TRBD1 for D (6 bases). V was cut by 4 bases and J by 1 base, with 14 bases left in between. Germline V gives CDR1 SGHNT, CDR2 YYREEE (reference sequence). This CDR3 comprises 15 residues. The CDR3 spells CASSRDGQRNTEAFF. The DNA for the CDR3 is TGTGCCAGCAGCCGGGACGGACAGAGGAACACTGAAGCTTTCTTT. The complete variable domain, with remaining parts taken from reference TRBV5-4 and TRBJ1-1, reads ETGVTQSPTHLIKTRGQQVTLRCSSQSGHNTVSWYQQALGQGPQFIFQYYREEENGRGNFPPRFSGLQFPNYSSELNVNALELDDSALYLCASSRDGQRNTEAFFGQGTRLTVV.

The V gene is TRBV10-3, the J gene TRBJ1-6, with D possibly matching TRBD1 (6 bases). The CDR3 extends over 15 amino acids. Germline lookup yields CDR1 ENHRY and CDR2 SYGVKD. V dropped 10 bases and J dropped 5 bases, with 18 bases sitting between them. Here the CDR3 reads CATLPQGQNNSPLHF. Here the CDR3 DNA reads TGTGCCACCCTGCCACAAGGACAGAATAATTCACCCCTCCACTTT.

V gene TRBV11-2 combines with J gene TRBJ1-4; D unclear. CDR3 size: 17 residues. Trimming took off 1 base at V and 8 bases at J, with 20 bases between the two ends. In germline, CDR1 is SGHAT, CDR2 FQNNGV. The DNA for the CDR3 is TGTGCCAGCAGCTTAGCGGGGTCAACGGGGTTAGGAGAAAAACTGTTTTTT. This sequence encodes CASSLAGSTGLGEKLFF.

The chain carries TRBV5-6 and TRBJ1-6; D not certain. Germline V lookup: CDR1 SGHDT, CDR2 YYEEEE. This CDR3 has 13 amino acids. Trimming left V 0 bases short and J 7 bases short, with 5 bases between. In nucleotides, the CDR3 is TGTGCCAGCAGCTTGGGCGTGAATTCACCCCTCCACTTT. It specifies CASSLGVNSPLHF.

The chain's CDR3 is CASSRDSYSPPRGTDTQYF. CDR3 DNA: TGTGCCAGCAGCCGAGACAGTTACTCACCTCCCCGCGGCACAGATACGCAGTATTTT. The V gene is TRBV7-8, the J gene TRBJ2-3; possible D gene TRBD1, 5 bases. The length of the CDR3 is 19 residues. Per germline, CDR1 SGHVS and CDR2 FQNEAQ. V lost 5 bases to trimming and J lost 1 base, with 25 bases between them.

The chain joins TRBV7-9 to TRBJ1-2, with TRBD1 identical over 7 bases. The CDR3 is 14 amino acids. The junction had 7 bases not matched to a gene; V was cut back by 3 bases and J by 6 bases. Germline V gives CDR1 SEHNR, CDR2 FQNEAQ (reference sequence). The CDR3 DNA reads as TGTGCCAGCAGCTTTTTCCTGACAGGGAATGGCTACACCTTC. This encodes CASSFFLTGNGYTF. Full variable domain (missing parts from reference TRBV7-9 and TRBJ1-2): DTGVSQNPRHKITKRGQNVTFRCDPISEHNRLYWYRQTLGQGPEFLTYFQNEAQLEKSRLLSDRFSAERPKGSFSTLEIQRTEQGDSAMYLCASSFFLTGNGYTFGSGTRLTVV.

The chain combines TRBV11-3 with TRBJ2-6; no definite D call. V gave up 6 bases and J gave up 2 bases, with 8 bases separating them. The CDR3 has 14 residues. From germline, CDR1 is SGHNT and CDR2 YENEEA. DNA for the CDR3: TGTGCCAGCAGTCCTAGTACTGGGGCCAACGTCCTGACTTTC. Its translation is CASSPSTGANVLTF.

The V and J genes are TRBV28 and TRBJ2-7; no reliable D call. V was trimmed by 3 bases and J by 3 bases, leaving 12 bases between them. The CDR3 sequence is 14 residues long. The germline V gene encodes CDR1 MDHEN and CDR2 SYDVKM. The CDR3 reads CASSLGSVLYEQYF. The CDR3 DNA sequence: TGTGCCAGCAGTTTGGGCAGTGTCCTCTACGAGCAGTACTTC.